This T cell receptor beta chain was observed in a study of blood T cell repertoires in COVID-19. Study-level background: COVID-19 samples, acute and convalescent, were from the United States, Italy and Spain. The analysed material was cDNA or gDNA that came from T cells, B-cell-depleted T cells, or PBMCs.

Per the authors' pipeline: Cell counts per sample came from amplifying reference gene primers. Libraries were prepared by immunoSEQ multiplex PCR; TCRdb keeps only in-frame clonotypes and omits some of them. That table supplies the V and J calls and clone size; D and trimming were determined from the DNA. The top ten clones hold roughly 0.84% of a sample with about 430,000 clones, around nine tenths of them seen once. Seattle cases were enrolled at active infection and followed longitudinally. V was cut by 5 bases and J by 2 bases, with 10 bases left in between. Germline CDR1 reads KGHDR; CDR2 reads SFDVKD. The CDR3 is 14 amino acids.

The receptor's source is a man younger than 35 with COVID-19, enrolled during active disease. V usage is TRBV24-1 and J usage is TRBJ2-3; TRBD2 is a possible D gene (6 bases). Specimen: peripheral blood. CDR3 nucleotide sequence: TGTGCCACCAGTGGAGCGGGCTCCACAGATACGCAGTATTTT. It specifies CATSGAGSTDTQYF.